A single sample is the source of the 15 T cell receptor beta chains below, sequenced in a study of CD8 T cells in Susac syndrome (dated by TCRdb to between 2017 and 2020). The library was made by the immunoSEQ multiplex PCR assay. RNA was extracted using the RNeasy kit, and roughly 0.45 to 1 microgram was reverse transcribed with random hexamers. The public sequencing data were trimmed at Q25 with fastp and processed into clonotypes with MiXCR by TCRdb, which kept only in-frame beta chains. Each entry is one CDR3 protein sequence, shown with its most common DNA and genes. This sample lists 150,000 to 200,000 distinct CDR3 sequences; around 94% were detected once. Over 0.12% of the sample belongs to the ten largest clones. Material: CD4+ T cells from PBMCs. The source of these receptors is a human donor in good health.

CDR3 in amino acids: CASSLDRGGYEQYF. For the CDR3, the DNA is TGCGCCAGCAGCTTGGATCGGGGTGGCTACGAGCAGTACTTC. This chain uses TRBV5-1 with TRBJ2-7; D may be TRBD2 (5 bases). With 0 bases removed from V and 3 bases from J, the gap between germline ends came to 10 bases. Germline values: CDR1 SGHRS, CDR2 YFSETQ. This CDR3 contains 14 residues.

The chain links TRBV29-1 to TRBJ2-7; D not certain. Germline V lookup: CDR1 SQVTM, CDR2 ANQGSEA. The CDR3 covers 13 residues. Trimming took 2 bases from V and 0 from J, leaving 8 bases between them. CDR3 sequence reads: CSVENSNSYEQYF. The CDR3 nucleotides read TGCAGCGTTGAAAACTCAAACTCCTACGAGCAGTACTTC.

The chain has TRBV9 and TRBJ2-7; 10 positions match TRBD2. The CDR3 covers 16 residues. J lost 7 bases, V lost 4 bases, and 14 bases had no gene match. Germline lookup yields CDR1 SGDLS and CDR2 YYNGEE. CDR3 in amino acids: CASSLTDSGGRLEQYF. In nucleotides, the CDR3 is TGTGCCAGCAGCCTAACGGATAGCGGGGGGCGTCTGGAGCAGTACTTC.

The V call is TRBV30, the J call TRBJ2-5; D unclear. The germline V gene encodes CDR1 GTSNPN and CDR2 SVGIG (reference sequence). V shed 1 base and J shed 1 base, with 13 bases lying between them. The CDR3 length is 15 residues. The CDR3 reads CAWSATLNRQETQYF. CDR3 DNA sequence: TGTGCCTGGAGTGCTACGCTGAACCGCCAAGAGACCCAGTACTTC.

There are a few counts of this clonotype. The CDR3 loop is CASSYQETQYF. Here the CDR3 DNA reads TGTGCCAGCAGTTACCAAGAGACCCAGTACTTC. The V and J genes are TRBV6-2 or TRBV6-3 and TRBJ2-5; the D is unclear. Trimming cost V 2 bases and J 2 bases, with 0 bases left between them. The germline V gene encodes CDR1 MNHEY and CDR2 SVGEGT. The CDR3 extends over 11 amino acids.

V and J are TRBV5-1 and TRBJ2-1, with TRBD2 matching over 11 bases. The CDR3 is made up of 16 amino acids. The germline V gene has CDR1 SGHRS and CDR2 YFSETQ. The V segment lost 3 bases and the J segment 8 bases; nucleotides outside the gene matches: 10. DNA of the CDR3: TGCGCCAGCAGCTCCGGGTTAGCGGGGGGGATCGATGAGCAGTTCTTC. This translates into CASSSGLAGGIDEQFF.

The CDR3 sequence is CASSPIRSGSQYGYTF. CDR3 nucleotides: TGTGCCAGCTCACCTATTCGATCAGGGTCCCAATATGGCTACACCTTC. The chain links TRBV18 to TRBJ1-2, with TRBD1 as a possible D gene (5 bases). This CDR3 region has 16 residues. V lost 3 bases and J 5 bases, leaving 19 bases between the germline ends. Germline CDR1 is KGHSH and CDR2 is LQKENI.

This rearrangement joins TRBV28 to TRBJ2-7; the match to TRBD1 covers 8 bases. The junction had 9 bases not matched to a gene; V was cut back by 6 bases and J by 5 bases. CDR1 MDHEN and CDR2 SYDVKM come from the germline V gene. The CDR3 is 14 residues long. This CDR3 is CASSVYTGGNEQYF. The CDR3 nucleotides read TGTGCCAGCAGCGTCTATACAGGGGGGAACGAGCAGTACTTC. The full variable domain, completed using reference TRBV28 and TRBJ2-7, is DVKVTQSSRYLVKRTGEKVFLECVQDMDHENMFWYRQDPGLGLRLIYFSYDVKMKEKGDIPEGYSVSREKKERFSLILESASTNQTSMYLCASSVYTGGNEQYFGPGTRLTVT.

This chain uses TRBV9 with TRBJ1-1; no reliable D call. CDR1 and CDR2 from the germline V gene are SGDLS and YYNGEE. The V gene lost 5 bases and the J gene lost 0 bases, with 5 bases spanning the gap. The CDR3 has 12 residues. CDR3 bases: TGTGCCAGCAGGGAGATGAACACTGAAGCTTTCTTT. Its protein is CASREMNTEAFF.

The gene calls are TRBV11-1 and TRBJ2-7; the D is unclear. Germline CDR1 SGHAT, CDR2 FQDESV (reference sequence). This CDR3 has 13 amino acids. V lost 9 bases and J 2 bases, leaving 14 bases between the germline ends. CDR3 residues: CASRAASTYEQYF. CDR3 nucleotide sequence: TGTGCCAGTCGGGCAGCGTCCACCTACGAGCAGTACTTC.

This rearrangement joins TRBV20-1 to TRBJ2-3, with 10 bases lining up with TRBD1. CDR3 length: 14 residues. Germline V lookup: CDR1 DFQATT, CDR2 SNEGSKA (reference sequence). The junction had 6 bases not matched to a gene; V was cut back by 5 bases and J by 4 bases. CDR3 in DNA: TGCAGTGCTGACGGGACAGGGGCTTCAGATACGCAGTATTTT. Its translation: CSADGTGASDTQYF.

The V and J genes are TRBV14 and TRBJ2-1; D may correspond to TRBD1 or TRBD2 (5 bases each). This CDR3 spans 13 amino acids. V was pared by 0 bases and J by 6 bases, with 6 bases between. Germline CDR1 SGHDN, CDR2 FVKESK. This CDR3 is CASSQERGNEQFF. CDR3 nucleotide sequence: TGTGCCAGCAGCCAAGAGAGGGGCAATGAGCAGTTCTTC.

V and J are TRBV7-9 and TRBJ1-1; D gene uncertain. Germline CDR1 reads SEHNR; CDR2 reads FQNEAQ (reference sequence). V lost 0 bases, J lost 0 bases, and 5 bases lay in between. The CDR3 loop spans 14 amino acids. In nucleotides, the CDR3 is TGTGCCAGCAGCTTAGCGGACGTGAACACTGAAGCTTTCTTT. It specifies CASSLADVNTEAFF.

The rearrangement uses TRBV7-2 and TRBJ2-1; 9 bases map to TRBD2. Per germline, CDR1 SGHTA and CDR2 FQGNSA. This CDR3 has 17 residues. After removal of 5 bases from V and 2 bases from J, the junction contained 10 bases not matched to a gene. CDR3 coding DNA: TGTGCCAGCAGCCCCTTCTATAGCGGGGGAGCCTACAATGAGCAGTTCTTC. Its translation is CASSPFYSGGAYNEQFF.

V usage is TRBV12-3 or TRBV12-4 and J usage is TRBJ1-2; D not certain. The CDR3 runs 12 residues. The V end was cut by 7 bases, the J end by 8 bases, with 14 bases between. For the CDR3, the DNA is TGTGCCAGCACCACACTCCGTCGGGGCTACACCTTC. Protein sequence: CASTTLRRGYTF.